The clone carrying this TCR beta chain was seen a handful of times. What it binds is unknown. This record belongs to a study of chemoradiotherapy in HPV16-positive cancers. Assay used: immunoSEQ multiplex PCR; TCRdb lists only in-frame clones, some missing. The sample has just over 15,000 clones, roughly 80% seen once. Whole-study findings and limits: Candidate HPV-specific clones and E7-related TCR motifs grew in tumor during treatment. Only a couple of HPV16-positive patients supplied the functional HPV-specificity definition.

This material was acquired from a patient who underwent chemoradiotherapy. This clonotype was sampled from a human donor with HPV-associated anogenital cancer.

This CDR3 is CASSSQAGGDYEQYF. CDR3 nucleotide sequence: TGTGCCAGCAGTTCACAGGCGGGGGGCGACTACGAGCAGTACTTC. The J gene is TRBJ2-7, the V gene TRBV6-5, with 8 bases aligning to TRBD2. The junction had 8 bases not matched to a gene; V was cut back by 4 bases and J by 3 bases. Per germline, CDR1 MNHEY and CDR2 SVGAGI. The CDR3 runs to 15 residues.